This T cell receptor beta chain emerged from a study of persistence of HIV-infected CD4 T cells. The study's findings and limits: The rare CMV-responding cells with HIV-1 proviruses were not separately TCR-sequenced.

A remark on this clone: The antigen is not known.

CDR1 is SEHNR and CDR2 is FQNEAQ in the germline V gene (reference sequence). The CDR3 runs to 15 residues. After removal of 6 bases from V and 2 bases from J, the junction contained 7 bases not matched to a gene. Lysates of CMV-infected fibroblasts at roughly 10 ug/mL stimulated these cells. Sorted nonresponding memory CD4+ T cells were CD40L-negative, CD69-negative, CD45RO-high. Sequencing used immunoSEQ version 4 in survey mode. Using immunoSEQ multiplex PCR, the repertoire was profiled, and TCRdb retains in-frame clones only, with some absent. This table has approximately 30,000 clones, more than 75% appearing once.

The clonotype was recovered from an adult woman with HIV who was CMV-seropositive. The chain has TRBV7-9 and TRBJ2-3; 8 nucleotides line up with TRBD1. The source was CD4+ T cells sorted from PBMCs after approximately 19-hour stimulation, collected from a patient who received antiretroviral therapy. CDR3 coding DNA: TGTGCCAGCAGTCAGAACAGGGGGAACACAGATACGCAGTATTTT. This sequence encodes CASSQNRGNTDTQYF.